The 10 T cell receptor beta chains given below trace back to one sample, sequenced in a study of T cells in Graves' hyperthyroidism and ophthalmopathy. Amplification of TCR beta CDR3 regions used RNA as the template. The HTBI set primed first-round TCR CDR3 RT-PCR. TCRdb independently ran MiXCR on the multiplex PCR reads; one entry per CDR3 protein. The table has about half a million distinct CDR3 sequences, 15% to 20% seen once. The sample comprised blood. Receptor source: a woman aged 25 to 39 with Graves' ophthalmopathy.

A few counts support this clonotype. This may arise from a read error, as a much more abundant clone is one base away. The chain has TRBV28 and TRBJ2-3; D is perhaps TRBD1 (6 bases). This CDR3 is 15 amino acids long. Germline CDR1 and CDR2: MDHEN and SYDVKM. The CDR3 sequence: CASSPFQGTTGTQYF. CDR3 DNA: TGTGCCAGCAGTCCATTTCAGGGAACGACAGGTACGCAGTATTTT.

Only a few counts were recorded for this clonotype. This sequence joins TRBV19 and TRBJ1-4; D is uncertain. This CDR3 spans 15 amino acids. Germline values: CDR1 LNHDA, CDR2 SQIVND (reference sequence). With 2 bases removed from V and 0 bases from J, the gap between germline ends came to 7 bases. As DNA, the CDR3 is TGTGCCAGTAGTATACAGGATGCAACTAATGAAAAACTGTTTTTT. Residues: CASSIQDATNEKLFF.

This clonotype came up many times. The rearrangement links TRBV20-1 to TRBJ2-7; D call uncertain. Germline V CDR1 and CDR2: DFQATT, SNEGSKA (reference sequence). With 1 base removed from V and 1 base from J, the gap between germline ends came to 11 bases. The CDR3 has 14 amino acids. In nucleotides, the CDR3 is TGCAGTGCTAGAGGGGATCGGGCGTCCTACGAGCAGTACTTC. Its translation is CSARGDRASYEQYF.

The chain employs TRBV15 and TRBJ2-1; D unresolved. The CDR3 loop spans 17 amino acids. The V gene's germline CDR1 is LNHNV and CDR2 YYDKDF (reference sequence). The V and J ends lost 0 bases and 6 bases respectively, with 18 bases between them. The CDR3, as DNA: TGTGCCACCAGCAGAGACATGCCCACTGGGGTTTTCAATGAGCAGTTCTTC. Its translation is CATSRDMPTGVFNEQFF.

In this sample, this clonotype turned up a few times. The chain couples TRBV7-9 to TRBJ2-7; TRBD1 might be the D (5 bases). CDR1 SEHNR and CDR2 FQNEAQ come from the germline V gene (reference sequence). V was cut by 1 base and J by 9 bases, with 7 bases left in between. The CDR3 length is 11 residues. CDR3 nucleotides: TGTGCCAGCAGCTTAGGGCAGGGGCAGTACTTC. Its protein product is CASSLGQGQYF. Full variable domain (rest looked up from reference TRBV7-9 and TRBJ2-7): DTGVSQNPRHKITKRGQNVTFRCDPISEHNRLYWYRQTLGQGPEFLTYFQNEAQLEKSRLLSDRFSAERPKGSFSTLEIQRTEQGDSAMYLCASSLGQGQYFGPGTRLTVT.

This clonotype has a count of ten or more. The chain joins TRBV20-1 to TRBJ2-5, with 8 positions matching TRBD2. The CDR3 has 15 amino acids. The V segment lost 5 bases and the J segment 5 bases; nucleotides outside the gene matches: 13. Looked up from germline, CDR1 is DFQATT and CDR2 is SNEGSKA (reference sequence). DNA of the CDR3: TGCAGTGCTCCGGCGATAGCGGGGACGGGGGAGACCCAGTACTTC. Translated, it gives CSAPAIAGTGETQYF.

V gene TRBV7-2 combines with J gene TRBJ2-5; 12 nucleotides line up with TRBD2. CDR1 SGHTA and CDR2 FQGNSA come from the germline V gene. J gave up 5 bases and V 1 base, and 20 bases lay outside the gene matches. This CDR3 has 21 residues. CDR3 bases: TGTGCCAGCAGCTTAGGGCAGGGAAGGGTGCTAGCGGGAGGGGTAGTTGAGACCCAGTACTTC. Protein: CASSLGQGRVLAGGVVETQYF. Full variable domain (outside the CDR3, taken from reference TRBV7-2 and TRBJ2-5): GAGVSQSPSNKVTEKGKDVELRCDPISGHTALYWYRQSLGQGLEFLIYFQGNSAPDKSGLPSDRFSAERTGGSVSTLTIQRTQQEDSAVYLCASSLGQGRVLAGGVVETQYFGPGTRLLVL.

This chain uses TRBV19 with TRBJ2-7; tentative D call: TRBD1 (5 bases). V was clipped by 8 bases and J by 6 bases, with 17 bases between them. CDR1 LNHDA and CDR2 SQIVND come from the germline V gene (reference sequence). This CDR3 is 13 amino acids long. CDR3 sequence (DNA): TGTGCCAGTCAGGGCCCCGGATTCGGCGAGCAGTACTTC. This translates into CASQGPGFGEQYF.

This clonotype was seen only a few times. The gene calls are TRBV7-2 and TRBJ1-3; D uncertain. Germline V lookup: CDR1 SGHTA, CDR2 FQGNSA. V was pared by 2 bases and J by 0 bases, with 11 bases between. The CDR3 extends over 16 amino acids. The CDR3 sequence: CASSLTSSISGNTIYF. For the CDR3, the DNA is TGTGCCAGCAGCTTAACAAGTAGCATCTCTGGAAACACCATATATTTT. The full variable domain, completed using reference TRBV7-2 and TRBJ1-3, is GAGVSQSPSNKVTEKGKDVELRCDPISGHTALYWYRQSLGQGLEFLIYFQGNSAPDKSGLPSDRFSAERTGGSVSTLTIQRTQQEDSAVYLCASSLTSSISGNTIYFGEGSWLTVV.

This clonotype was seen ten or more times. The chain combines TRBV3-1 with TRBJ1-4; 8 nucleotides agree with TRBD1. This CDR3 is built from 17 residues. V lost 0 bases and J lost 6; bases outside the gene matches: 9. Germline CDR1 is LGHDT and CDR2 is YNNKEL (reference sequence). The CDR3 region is CASSQETGVSEDEKLFF. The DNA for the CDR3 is TGTGCCAGCAGCCAAGAGACAGGGGTCTCGGAGGATGAAAAACTGTTTTTT.